This T cell receptor beta chain comes out of a study of blood T cells in healthy people across ages. The CDR3 runs to 16 residues. V lost 5 bases to trimming and J lost 8 bases; unmatched junction nucleotides: 16. The V gene's germline CDR1 is SGHTA and CDR2 FQGNSA. Through a sample-barcoded 5' primer and a J-beta primer mix, a second PCR was run for roughly 6 to 11 cycles. TCRdb reprocessed the 5' RACE reads via MiXCR and lists one record per CDR3 protein. The repertoire holds 1 million or so distinct CDR3 sequences, with under 30% as singletons. This clonotype was detected only a few times. In addition, the sample was reused for a study of T cells of mothers and their children. This second study notes: In this cohort, donors were a few healthy Caucasian mothers plus their six children.

This sequence was found in a girl aged 2-9 years in good health. The material sequenced was blood. The chain recombines TRBV7-2 with TRBJ1-2; the match to TRBD1 covers 8 bases. CDR3 DNA: TGTGCCAGCAGCGCACATTCATCCGGGACAGGAAGCGGCTACACCTTC. This codes for CASSAHSSGTGSGYTF.